What follows are 30 T cell receptor beta chains derived from one specimen sequenced in a study of OX40 agonist ivuxolimab in advanced cancers. Library prep was done by the immunoSEQ multiplex PCR assay. TCRdb mirrors the immuneACCESS table, restricted to in-frame sequences. Some clones are absent from its copies; in checked studies, under half trace to an unresolved V gene, and the reason for the others is unknown. This sample gives tens of thousands of clones in total; 65% to 90% of them show up just once. The ten biggest clones cover 0.6% to 0.9% of the sample. Sequencing was performed on CD4+ or CD8+ T cells sorted from blood, taken in a trial of the OX40 agonist ivuxolimab. The source is an adult with an advanced solid tumor such as melanoma, head and neck, liver or kidney cancer.

This clone was found a few times. This chain links TRBV7-8 with TRBJ2-7; D uncertain. There are 11 residues in the CDR3. Germline assignment: CDR1 SGHVS and CDR2 FQNEAQ. V was trimmed by 5 bases and J by 6 bases, leaving 8 bases between them. The CDR3 coding sequence is TGTGCCAGCAGCCTAGTGGGCGAGCAGTACTTC. It translates to CASSLVGEQYF.

The chain recombines TRBV5-8 with TRBJ1-2; TRBD1 agrees at 8 bases. CDR1 is SGHTS and CDR2 is YDEGEE in the germline V gene. The CDR3 runs to 13 residues. The ends lost 10 bases at V and 4 bases at J; junction bases unmatched: 9. CDR3 sequence: CAGGTGTTYGYTF. CDR3 sequence (DNA): TGTGCCGGGGGGACAGGCACAACCTATGGCTACACCTTC.

The gene calls are TRBV5-1 and TRBJ2-2; D is possibly TRBD1 (5 bases). CDR3 length equals 17 residues. V lost 0 bases, J lost 4 bases, and 16 bases lay in between. Germline V gene data show CDR1 as SGHRS and CDR2 as YFSETQ. Here the CDR3 reads CASSLGPQVGFTGELFF. CDR3 nucleotide sequence: TGCGCCAGCAGCTTGGGTCCACAGGTGGGATTCACCGGGGAGCTGTTTTTT. Looking up the rest from reference TRBV5-1 and TRBJ2-2 gives the full variable domain: KAGVTQTPRYLIKTRGQQVTLSCSPISGHRSVSWYQQTPGQGLQFLFEYFSETQRNKGNFPGRFSGRQFSNSRSEMNVSTLELGDSALYLCASSLGPQVGFTGELFFGEGSRLTVL.

V is TRBV9 and J is TRBJ2-5, with TRBD2 matching 13 bases. The CDR3 loop spans 17 amino acids. With 2 bases clipped from V and 5 bases from J, the junction kept 9 bases outside the gene matches. Germline CDR1 and CDR2: SGDLS and YYNGEE. The CDR3 reads CASSVRQGTSGKETQYF. The CDR3, as DNA: TGTGCCAGCAGCGTTCGCCAAGGGACTAGCGGGAAGGAGACCCAGTACTTC.

The gene calls are TRBV4-1 and TRBJ1-4; TRBD1 is a possible D gene (6 bases). Germline V gene data show CDR1 as MGHRA and CDR2 as YSYEKL. Trimming cost V 1 base and J 5 bases, with 14 bases left between them. The CDR3 has 16 amino acids. CDR3 nucleotide sequence: TGCGCCAGCAGCCAAGCTCTTCAGGGGCGGAATGAAAAACTGTTTTTT. It encodes CASSQALQGRNEKLFF.

This clone was detected a few times. The chain uses TRBV10-3 and TRBJ1-3; D gene uncertain. This CDR3 comprises 15 residues. V was pared by 4 bases and J by 0 bases, with 10 bases between. Germline values: CDR1 ENHRY, CDR2 SYGVKD. The CDR3 sequence is CAISADRDSGNTIYF. As DNA, the CDR3 is TGTGCCATCAGTGCGGACCGAGACTCTGGAAACACCATATATTTT.

This clone came up a few times. The chain combines TRBV5-4 with TRBJ2-4; 12 bases are a match to TRBD1. Germline CDR1 and CDR2: SGHNT and YYREEE (reference sequence). Trimming cost V 3 bases and J 1 base; bases outside gene matches: 8. The CDR3 contains 18 residues. CDR3 in amino acids: CASSSGTGGPWAKNIQYF. The CDR3 coding sequence is TGTGCCAGCAGCTCCGGGACAGGGGGCCCCTGGGCCAAAAACATTCAGTACTTC.

The rearrangement uses TRBV29-1 and TRBJ2-2; D is ambiguous. Trimming stripped 8 bases from V and 6 bases from J, with 13 bases between. The germline gives CDR1 SQVTM, CDR2 ANQGSEA. The CDR3 sequence is 12 residues long. The CDR3, as DNA: TGCAGCCTCAGAGATGGCCCCGGGGAGCTGTTTTTT. Its translation is CSLRDGPGELFF.

This clone was detected many times. The genes are TRBV10-3 and TRBJ1-1; the match to TRBD1 covers 7 bases. CDR3 size: 15 residues. Trimming cost V 7 bases and J 1 base; bases outside gene matches: 9. Germline V gives CDR1 ENHRY, CDR2 SYGVKD. The CDR3 here is CAIKPLGTENTEAFF. CDR3 bases: TGTGCCATCAAACCGCTCGGGACAGAGAACACTGAAGCTTTCTTT.

The rearrangement uses TRBV4-1 and TRBJ1-1, with D possibly TRBD1 on 5 matching bases. V was clipped by 1 base and J by 4 bases, with 19 bases between them. The CDR3 spans 17 residues. CDR1 and CDR2 from the germline V gene are MGHRA and YSYEKL. Written as DNA, the CDR3 is TGCGCCAGCAGCCAAGTCGGGGTTGGCAGGGCTGGCACTGAAGCTTTCTTT. This gives the protein CASSQVGVGRAGTEAFF.

The V and J genes are TRBV27 and TRBJ1-5, with 8 bases lining up with TRBD1. The germline CDR1 and CDR2 sequences are MNHEY and SMNVEV (reference sequence). The length of the CDR3 is 15 residues. With 5 bases clipped from V and 2 bases from J, the junction kept 5 bases outside the gene matches. The CDR3 DNA sequence: TGTGCCAGCAGTCCAGGGGGCAGTGGCAATCAGCCCCAGCATTTT. Its translation is CASSPGGSGNQPQHF.

This clone showed up just once. The genes are TRBV27 and TRBJ2-1, with TRBD1 matching over 7 bases. Losses at the gene ends were 1 base for V and 8 bases for J; bases not matched to a gene: 17. This CDR3 contains 18 residues. The germline CDR1 and CDR2 sequences are MNHEY and SMNVEV (reference sequence). In nucleotides, the CDR3 is TGTGCCAGCAGTTTATATTTTTCTACGGGACAGACACTCGATGAGCAGTTCTTC. Residues: CASSLYFSTGQTLDEQFF.

This clone turned up a few times. The chain has TRBV4-2 and TRBJ2-7, with 11 nucleotides matching TRBD2. V dropped 4 bases and J dropped 1; count of bases not matched to a gene: 6. This CDR3 is built from 16 residues. The germline CDR1 and CDR2 sequences are LGHNA and YNFKEQ. CDR3 sequence (DNA): TGTGCCAGCAGCCCCCGGACTAGCGGGCTTTCCTACGAGCAGTACTTC. Encoded protein: CASSPRTSGLSYEQYF.

V usage is TRBV5-4 and J usage is TRBJ2-6; D possibly corresponds to TRBD1 (6 bases). There are 16 residues in the CDR3. Germline values: CDR1 SGHNT, CDR2 YYREEE (reference sequence). The germline V and J ends were trimmed by 1 base and 2 bases, with 10 bases remaining between them. CDR3 loop: CASSLSEGAGANVLTF. The CDR3 region has the DNA TGTGCCAGCAGCTTGTCTGAGGGGGCTGGGGCCAACGTCCTGACTTTC.

The chain recombines TRBV10-3 with TRBJ1-3; 10 nucleotides align to TRBD1. The junction had 7 bases not matched to a gene; V was cut back by 2 bases and J by 3 bases. Germline CDR1 ENHRY, CDR2 SYGVKD. This CDR3 is 17 amino acids long. CDR3 in DNA: TGTGCCATCAGTGAGACTGACAGGGGGCAGTTTGGAAACACCATATATTTT. Encoded protein: CAISETDRGQFGNTIYF.

The chain joins TRBV7-2 to TRBJ2-5; D remains unclear. V lost 3 bases and J lost 5, with 10 bases in between. Germline V lookup: CDR1 SGHTA, CDR2 FQGNSA. CDR3 length equals 13 residues. CDR3 sequence (DNA): TGTGCCAGCAGCTTTGTAAACGGGGAGACCCAGTACTTC. This encodes CASSFVNGETQYF.

The CDR3 reads CASSPIGGETQYF. Written as DNA, the CDR3 is TGTGCCAGCAGCCCAATAGGGGGGGAGACCCAGTACTTC. The genes are TRBV11-2 and TRBJ2-5; the D gene could be TRBD1 or TRBD2 (6 bases each). The CDR3 extends over 13 amino acids. Germline loops: CDR1 SGHAT, CDR2 FQNNGV. V was cut by 5 bases and J by 5 bases, with 12 bases left in between.

The rearrangement uses TRBV15 and TRBJ1-3; possibly TRBD1 for D (6 bases). Per the germline V gene, CDR1 is LNHNV and CDR2 is YYDKDF (reference sequence). The CDR3 is made up of 16 amino acids. The V end lost 2 bases, the J end lost 0 bases, and 11 bases lay between the germline ends. The CDR3 here is CATSRYRASSGNTIYF. CDR3 nucleotides: TGTGCCACCAGCAGATACAGGGCGAGCTCTGGAAACACCATATATTTT.

The chain joins TRBV7-9 to TRBJ2-7, with D tentatively TRBD1 (6 bases). There are 15 residues in the CDR3. Trimming took off 5 bases at V and 2 bases at J, with 16 bases between the two ends. CDR1 SEHNR and CDR2 FQNEAQ come from the germline V gene (reference sequence). CDR3 bases: TGTGCCAGCAGCCGGACTCGGGACACTACCTACGAGCAGTACTTC. It encodes CASSRTRDTTYEQYF.

V and J are TRBV7-6 and TRBJ1-5; TRBD1 matches 7 bases. The CDR3 extends over 14 amino acids. Germline CDR1 is SGHVS and CDR2 is FNYEAQ. The V and J ends lost 6 bases and 4 bases, in that order; junction bases with no gene match: 6. The CDR3 loop reads CASRTRDRNQPQHF. DNA for the CDR3: TGTGCCAGCAGGACCCGGGACAGAAATCAGCCCCAGCATTTT. Variable domain in full (rest from reference TRBV7-6 and TRBJ1-5): GAGVSQSPRYKVTKRGQDVALRCDPISGHVSLYWYRQALGQGPEFLTYFNYEAQQDKSGLPNDRFSAERPEGSISTLTIQRTEQRDSAMYRCASRTRDRNQPQHFGDGTRLSIL.

V gene TRBV27 combines with J gene TRBJ1-1, with D possibly being TRBD1 (5 bases). CDR3 length equals 13 residues. V lost 7 bases and J lost 5, with 14 bases in between. The V gene's germline CDR1 is MNHEY and CDR2 SMNVEV (reference sequence). CDR3 coding DNA: TGTGCCAGCATGCTATGGGGGGATACTGAAGCTTTCTTT. Its protein is CASMLWGDTEAFF.

The rearrangement uses TRBV6-1 and TRBJ1-2; 7 bases align to TRBD1. The junction had 6 bases not matched to a gene; V was cut back by 0 bases and J by 8 bases. The CDR3 has 14 amino acids. CDR1 is MNHNS, CDR2 SASEGT, per germline. DNA for the CDR3: TGTGCCAGCAGTGAAGCCCCCGGACAGGCCGGCTACACCTTC. Translated: CASSEAPGQAGYTF.

The chain joins TRBV5-4 to TRBJ2-2; 11 nucleotides match TRBD2. Germline trimming cut 2 bases from V and 0 bases from J; bases unmatched to any gene: 3. Germline CDR1 is SGHNT and CDR2 is YYREEE (reference sequence). CDR3 length: 17 residues. CDR3 residues: CASSFGTSGTNTGELFF. CDR3 in DNA: TGTGCCAGCAGCTTCGGGACTAGCGGAACGAACACCGGGGAGCTGTTTTTT.

The rearrangement joins TRBV9 to TRBJ1-3; the D is unclear. The CDR3 is 17 residues long. Germline V gene data show CDR1 as SGDLS and CDR2 as YYNGEE. Trimming stripped 0 bases from V and 0 bases from J, with 13 bases between. The CDR3 DNA reads as TGTGCCAGCAGCGTAGCTGGAGTAGGCCACTCTGGAAACACCATATATTTT. It is translated as CASSVAGVGHSGNTIYF.

The rearrangement links TRBV5-3 to TRBJ2-7, with a weak D call TRBD1 (5 bases). TRBV5-3 is an ORF, with its function uncertain. The CDR3 spans 15 residues. Trimming left V 0 bases short and J 2 bases short, with 12 bases between. The CDR3 sequence: CARSLAPGYTYEQYF. The CDR3 nucleotides are TGTGCCAGAAGCTTGGCCCCAGGGTATACCTACGAGCAGTACTTC.

V is TRBV19 and J is TRBJ2-5; TRBD2 matches 9 bases. J gave up 5 bases and V 7 bases, and 11 bases lay outside the gene matches. This CDR3 has 15 residues. The germline CDR1 and CDR2 sequences are LNHDA and SQIVND (reference sequence). The CDR3 reads CASTVAGAGAETQYF. The DNA for the CDR3 is TGTGCCAGTACCGTAGCGGGAGCGGGTGCGGAGACCCAGTACTTC.

As regards this clone: This CDR3 is also generated by other DNA sequences in the sample. The genes are TRBV5-1 and TRBJ2-7; TRBD2 is a possible D gene (5 bases). The CDR3 is 12 residues long. Deletions cut 2 bases from V and 3 bases from J, with 6 bases between. The germline V gene has CDR1 SGHRS and CDR2 YFSETQ. CDR3 amino acids: CASSFEGYEQYF. The CDR3 DNA reads as TGCGCCAGCAGCTTCGAGGGCTACGAGCAGTACTTC. The entire variable domain, with the rest obtained from reference TRBV5-1 and TRBJ2-7, is as follows: KAGVTQTPRYLIKTRGQQVTLSCSPISGHRSVSWYQQTPGQGLQFLFEYFSETQRNKGNFPGRFSGRQFSNSRSEMNVSTLELGDSALYLCASSFEGYEQYFGPGTRLTVT.

This chain connects TRBV5-6 to TRBJ1-1, with unresolved D. V was cut by 0 bases and J by 3 bases, with 9 bases left in between. CDR1 is SGHDT and CDR2 is YYEEEE in the germline V gene. The CDR3 is 14 residues long. The DNA of the CDR3 is TGTGCCAGCAGCTTGGAAGGACGGTACACTGAAGCTTTCTTT. Translating it yields CASSLEGRYTEAFF.

The chain is built from TRBV18 and TRBJ1-1; D is possibly TRBD1 (5 bases). The CDR3 runs 14 residues. The V and J ends lost 5 bases and 1 base respectively, with 11 bases between them. Germline lookup yields CDR1 KGHSH and CDR2 LQKENI. CDR3 sequence reads: CASSLQAPNTEAFF. The CDR3 nucleotides are TGTGCCAGCTCATTACAGGCGCCGAACACTGAAGCTTTCTTT. Together with reference TRBV18 and TRBJ1-1, the CDR3 gives the full variable domain: NAGVMQNPRHLVRRRGQEARLRCSPMKGHSHVYWYRQLPEEGLKFMVYLQKENIIDESGMPKERFSAEFPKEGPSILRIQQVVRGDSAAYFCASSLQAPNTEAFFGQGTRLTVV.

V and J are TRBV19 and TRBJ2-1, with D perhaps TRBD2 (5 bases). V shed 4 bases and J shed 6 bases, with 34 bases lying between them. This CDR3 comprises 21 residues. The germline CDR1 and CDR2 sequences are LNHDA and SQIVND (reference sequence). CDR3 amino acids: CASSTASSRARTWAGFNEQFF. The CDR3 nucleotides are TGTGCCAGTAGTACCGCGTCCTCAAGAGCGAGGACCTGGGCGGGCTTCAATGAGCAGTTCTTC.